The source of this T cell receptor beta chain is a study of blood T cell repertoires in COVID-19. The CDR3 is made up of 12 amino acids. V lost 2 bases and J 4 bases, leaving 6 bases between the germline ends. Germline V CDR1 and CDR2: SGHAT, FQNNGV. Clones were sequenced by immunoSEQ multiplex PCR, and TCRdb holds only the in-frame ones, with some missing. In the table there are approximately 210,000 clones, roughly four fifths of which are singletons. The sequenced material came from peripheral blood. This rearrangement joins TRBV11-2 to TRBJ2-7; D might be TRBD1 (5 bases). This TCR came from a woman in her thirties or forties with acute or convalescent COVID-19. CDR3 region: CASSLQGYEQYF. CDR3 nucleotides: TGTGCCAGCAGCTTACAGGGTTACGAGCAGTACTTC.